The present T cell receptor (beta chain) was sequenced within a study of Graves' ophthalmopathy and Graves' hyperthyroidism. The CDR3 covers 14 residues. Germline V gives CDR1 SSHAT, CDR2 FNYEAQ (reference sequence). For this clonotype: Sequence at one end of the junction differs from germline and may be a read error.

Using RNA transcripts, the TCR beta CDR3 regions were amplified. Second-round multiplex PCR came after first-round RT-PCR with HTBI primers. Using its own MiXCR run on the multiplex PCR reads, TCRdb lists one record per CDR3 protein. Seen here are around 170,000 distinct CDR3 sequences, over 35% observed once, and the top ten hold about 6%. The diagnosis was founded upon clinical symptoms, serum thyroxine, TRAb, thyroid ultrasound and orbital computed tomography. The TCR was taken from a woman between 40 and 55 years old with Graves' ophthalmopathy. Input material: peripheral blood. The chain carries TRBV7-7 and TRBJ2-5; no firm D call. The CDR3 DNA is TGTGCTAGCAGCATTAACTCAGACCAAGAGACCCAGTACTTC. It codes for CASSINSDQETQYF.